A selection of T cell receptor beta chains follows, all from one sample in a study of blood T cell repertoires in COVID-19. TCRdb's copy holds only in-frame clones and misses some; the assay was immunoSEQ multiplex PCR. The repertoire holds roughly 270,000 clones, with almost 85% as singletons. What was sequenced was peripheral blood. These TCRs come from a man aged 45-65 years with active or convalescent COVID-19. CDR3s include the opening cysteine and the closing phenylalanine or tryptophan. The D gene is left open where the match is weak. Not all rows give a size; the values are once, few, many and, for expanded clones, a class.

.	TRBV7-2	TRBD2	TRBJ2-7	TGTGCCAGCAGCTTACAGGTTTTTGGGTCTAGCGGGAGTAAGGGGTACTTC	CASSLQVFGSSGSKGYF
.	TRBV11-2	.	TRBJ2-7	TGTGCCAGCAGCTTAGTCACCTACGAGCAGTACTTC	CASSLVTYEQYF
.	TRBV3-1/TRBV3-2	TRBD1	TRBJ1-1	TGTGCCAGCACTACGACAGGGGGAACTGAAGCTTTCTTT	CASTTTGGTEAFF
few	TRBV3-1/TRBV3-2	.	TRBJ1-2	TGTGCCAGCAGCCAAGGGGACATCTATGGCTACACCTTC	CASSQGDIYGYTF
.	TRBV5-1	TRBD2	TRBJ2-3	TGCGCCAGCAGCGGGGCTAGCGGGTACACAGATACGCAGTATTTT	CASSGASGYTDTQYF
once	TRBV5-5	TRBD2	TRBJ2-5	TGTGCCAGCAGCTTGCCTAGCGGGATAAAAGAGACCCAGTACTTC	CASSLPSGIKETQYF
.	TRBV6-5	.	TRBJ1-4	TGTGCCAGCAGTTACACAGGGTTTGCTTGGGAAAAACTGTTTTTT	CASSYTGFAWEKLFF
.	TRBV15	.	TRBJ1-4	TGTGCCACCAGCAGCCCGGGTCGGTCGGCTAATGAAAAACTGTTTTTT	CATSSPGRSANEKLFF
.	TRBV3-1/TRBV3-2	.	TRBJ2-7	TGTGCCAGCAGCCAATGGGGGGGGGCCGACTACGAGCAGTACTTC	CASSQWGGADYEQYF
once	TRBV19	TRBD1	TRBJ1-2	TGTGCCAGTAGTACCCCGACAGGGCGGTTATGGGACTACACCTTC	CASSTPTGRLWDYTF
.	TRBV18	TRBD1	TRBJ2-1	TGTGCCAGCTCGCCTGACAGGGGCAGCTCCTACAATGAGCAGTTCTTC	CASSPDRGSSYNEQFF
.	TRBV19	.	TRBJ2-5	TGTGCCAGTAGTATTCGCCGTGGGGCCCAAGAGACCCAGTACTTC	CASSIRRGAQETQYF